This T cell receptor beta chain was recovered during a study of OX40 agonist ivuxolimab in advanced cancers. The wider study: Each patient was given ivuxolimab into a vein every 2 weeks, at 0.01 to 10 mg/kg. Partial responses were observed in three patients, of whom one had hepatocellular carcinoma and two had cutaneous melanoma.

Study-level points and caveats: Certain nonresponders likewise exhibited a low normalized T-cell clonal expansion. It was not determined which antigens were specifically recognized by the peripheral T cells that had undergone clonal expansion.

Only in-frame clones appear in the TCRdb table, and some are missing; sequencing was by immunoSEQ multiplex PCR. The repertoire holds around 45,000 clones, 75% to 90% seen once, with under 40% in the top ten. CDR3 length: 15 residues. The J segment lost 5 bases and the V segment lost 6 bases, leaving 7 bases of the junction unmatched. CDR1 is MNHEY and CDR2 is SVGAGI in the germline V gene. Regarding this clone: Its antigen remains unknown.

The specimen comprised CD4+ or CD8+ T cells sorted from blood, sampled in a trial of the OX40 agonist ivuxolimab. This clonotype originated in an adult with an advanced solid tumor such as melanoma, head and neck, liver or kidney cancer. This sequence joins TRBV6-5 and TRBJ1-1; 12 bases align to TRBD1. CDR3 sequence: CASRGQGAGDTEAFF. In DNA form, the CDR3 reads TGTGCCAGCAGGGGACAGGGGGCAGGCGATACTGAAGCTTTCTTT.